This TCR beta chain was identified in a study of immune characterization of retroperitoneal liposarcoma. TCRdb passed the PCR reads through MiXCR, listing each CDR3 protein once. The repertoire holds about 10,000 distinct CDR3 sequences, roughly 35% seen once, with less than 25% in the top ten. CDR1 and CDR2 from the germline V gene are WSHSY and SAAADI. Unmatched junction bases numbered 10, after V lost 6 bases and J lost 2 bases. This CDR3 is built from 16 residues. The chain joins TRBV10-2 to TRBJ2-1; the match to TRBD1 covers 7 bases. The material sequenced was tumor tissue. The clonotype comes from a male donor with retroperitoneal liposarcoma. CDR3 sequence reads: CASRGPDRQPYNEQFF. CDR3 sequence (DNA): TGCGCCAGCAGGGGCCCGGACAGGCAACCCTACAATGAGCAGTTCTTC.